This T cell receptor (beta chain) was captured by sequencing in a study of tumor-infiltrating lymphocytes in primary liver carcinoma. Production of TCR beta cDNA used approximately 0.45 ug total RNA together with a constant-region primer. Slightly modified ARM-PCR with three nested multiplex PCR rounds yielded TCR beta libraries. TRBV1-TRBV30 forward primers paired with a C-beta reverse primer drove the first two PCR rounds, about 10 cycles each. TCRdb itself ran the multiplex PCR reads through MiXCR, one entry per CDR3 protein. This repertoire shows about 350,000 distinct CDR3 sequences, approximately 64% found once; its top ten account for about 6.5%. Blood RNA originated from unsorted whole blood, with germline DNA additionally extracted. This clonotype was found many times. Germline CDR1 and CDR2: MNHNY and SVGAGI (reference sequence). V trimming: 5 bases; J trimming: 5 bases; junction bases outside the gene matches: 10. The CDR3 consists of 15 residues.

J is TRBJ1-1 and V is TRBV6-6; 8 bases line up with TRBD1. Sequencing input: peripheral blood. The clonotype was recovered from a man aged 40-49 years with primary liver carcinoma and hepatitis B virus infection. In DNA, the CDR3 is TGTGCCAGCAGTCCGGGACAGGAAAAGGGGACTGAAGCTTTCTTT. Its translation: CASSPGQEKGTEAFF.